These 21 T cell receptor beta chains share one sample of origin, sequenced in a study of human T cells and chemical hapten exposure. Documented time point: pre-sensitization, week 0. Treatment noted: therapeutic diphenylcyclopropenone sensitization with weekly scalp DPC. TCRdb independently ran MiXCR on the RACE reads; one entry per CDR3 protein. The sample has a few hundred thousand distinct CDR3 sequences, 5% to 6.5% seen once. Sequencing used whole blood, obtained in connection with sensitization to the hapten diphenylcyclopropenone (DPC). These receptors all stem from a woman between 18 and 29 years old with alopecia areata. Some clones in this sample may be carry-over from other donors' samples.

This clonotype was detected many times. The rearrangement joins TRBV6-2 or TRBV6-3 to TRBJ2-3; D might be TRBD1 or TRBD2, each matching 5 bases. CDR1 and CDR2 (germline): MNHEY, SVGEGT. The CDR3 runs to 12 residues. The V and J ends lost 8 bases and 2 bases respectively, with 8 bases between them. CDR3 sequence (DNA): TGTGCCAGCGGGGGACCCACAGATACGCAGTATTTT. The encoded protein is CASGGPTDTQYF.

The DNA for the CDR3 is TGCGCCAGCAGCCAAGATGGAGCGGGGGGAGGCACAGATACGCAGTATTTT. Amino acids: CASSQDGAGGGTDTQYF. The chain couples TRBV4-3 to TRBJ2-3; 9 nucleotides agree with TRBD2. The junction had 5 bases not matched to a gene; V was cut back by 0 bases and J by 1 base. This CDR3 has 17 residues. The germline V gene encodes CDR1 LGHNA and CDR2 YSLEER.

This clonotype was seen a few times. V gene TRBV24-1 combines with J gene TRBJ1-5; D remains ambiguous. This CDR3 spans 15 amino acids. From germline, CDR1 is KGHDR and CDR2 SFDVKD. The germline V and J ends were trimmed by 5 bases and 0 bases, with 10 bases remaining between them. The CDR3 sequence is CATSGGRYSNQPQHF. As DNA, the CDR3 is TGTGCCACCAGTGGTGGGAGGTATAGCAATCAGCCCCAGCATTTT.

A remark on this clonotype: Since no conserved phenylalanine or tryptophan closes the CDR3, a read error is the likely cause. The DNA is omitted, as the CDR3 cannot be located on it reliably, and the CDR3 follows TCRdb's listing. The CDR3 reads CASSLEGGGPKLL. The gene calls are TRBV5-1 and TRBJ2-7; the table assigns TRBD1, which was not confirmed against the DNA. The CDR3 extends over 13 residues, inclusive of both ends. Germline V gives CDR1 SGHRS, CDR2 YFSETQ.

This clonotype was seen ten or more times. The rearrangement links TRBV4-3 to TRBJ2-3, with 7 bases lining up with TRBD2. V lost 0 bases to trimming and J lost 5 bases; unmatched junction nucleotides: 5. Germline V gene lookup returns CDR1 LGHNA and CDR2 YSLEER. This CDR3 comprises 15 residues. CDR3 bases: TGCGCCAGCAGCCAAGAGACTAGCTTCGGAGATACGCAGTATTTT. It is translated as CASSQETSFGDTQYF.

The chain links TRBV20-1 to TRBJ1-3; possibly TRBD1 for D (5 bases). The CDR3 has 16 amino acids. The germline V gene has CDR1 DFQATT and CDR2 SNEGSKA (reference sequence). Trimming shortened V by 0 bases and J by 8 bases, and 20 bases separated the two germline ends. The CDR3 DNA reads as TGCAGTGCTAGAGAAAGGGCCGGCGGGGGAGGAGACACCATATATTTT. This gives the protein CSARERAGGGGDTIYF.

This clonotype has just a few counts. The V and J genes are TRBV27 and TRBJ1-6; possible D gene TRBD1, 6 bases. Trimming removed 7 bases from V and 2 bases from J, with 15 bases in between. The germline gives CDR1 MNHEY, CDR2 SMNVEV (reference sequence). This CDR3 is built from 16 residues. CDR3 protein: CASTPGGLPYNSPLHF. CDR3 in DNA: TGTGCCAGCACCCCTGGGGGGCTCCCCTATAATTCACCCCTCCACTTT.

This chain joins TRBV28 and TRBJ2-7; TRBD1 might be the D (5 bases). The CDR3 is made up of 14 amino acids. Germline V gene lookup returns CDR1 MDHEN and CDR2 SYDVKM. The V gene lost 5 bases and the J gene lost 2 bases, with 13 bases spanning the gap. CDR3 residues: CASSQTEPPYEQYF. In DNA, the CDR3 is TGTGCCAGCAGTCAGACAGAACCCCCCTACGAGCAGTACTTC.

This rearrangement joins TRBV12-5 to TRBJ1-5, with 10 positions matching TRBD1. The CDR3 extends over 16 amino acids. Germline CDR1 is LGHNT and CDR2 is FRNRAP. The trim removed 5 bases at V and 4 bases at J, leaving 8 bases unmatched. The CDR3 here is CASGPTGTGVNQPQHF. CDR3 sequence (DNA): TGTGCTAGTGGTCCGACCGGGACAGGGGTTAATCAGCCCCAGCATTTT.

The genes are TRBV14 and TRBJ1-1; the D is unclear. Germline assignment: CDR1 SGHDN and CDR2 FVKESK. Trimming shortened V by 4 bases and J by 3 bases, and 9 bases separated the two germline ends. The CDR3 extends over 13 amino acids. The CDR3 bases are TGTGCCAGCAGCCCGAACGTATACACTGAAGCTTTCTTT. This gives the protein CASSPNVYTEAFF.

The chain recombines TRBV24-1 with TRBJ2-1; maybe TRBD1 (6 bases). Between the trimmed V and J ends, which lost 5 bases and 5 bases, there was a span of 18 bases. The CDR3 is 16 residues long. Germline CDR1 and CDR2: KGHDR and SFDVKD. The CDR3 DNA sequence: TGTGCCACCAGTGGCGCGGCAGGTGAGGGGGACAATGAGCAGTTCTTC. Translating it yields CATSGAAGEGDNEQFF.

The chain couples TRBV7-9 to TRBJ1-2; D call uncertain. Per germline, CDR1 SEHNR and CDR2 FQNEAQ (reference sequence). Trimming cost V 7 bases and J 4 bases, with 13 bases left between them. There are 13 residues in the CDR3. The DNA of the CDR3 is TGTGCCAGCACTCCGGCTGACTCCTATGGCTACACCTTC. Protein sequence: CASTPADSYGYTF.

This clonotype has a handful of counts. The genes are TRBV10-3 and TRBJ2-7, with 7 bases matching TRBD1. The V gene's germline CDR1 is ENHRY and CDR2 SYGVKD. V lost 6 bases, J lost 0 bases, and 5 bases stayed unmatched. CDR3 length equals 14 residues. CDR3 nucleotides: TGTGCCATCAGAGGGGACAGAAACTCCTACGAGCAGTACTTC. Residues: CAIRGDRNSYEQYF.

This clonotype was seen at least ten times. CDR3 loop: CASSFGQGEYEQYF. The CDR3 bases are TGTGCCAGCAGTTTCGGGCAGGGGGAATACGAGCAGTACTTC. The V gene is TRBV12-3 or TRBV12-4, the J gene TRBJ2-7, with 7 bases matching TRBD1. V gave up 3 bases and J gave up 4 bases; unmatched junction bases: 6. The CDR3 runs to 14 residues.

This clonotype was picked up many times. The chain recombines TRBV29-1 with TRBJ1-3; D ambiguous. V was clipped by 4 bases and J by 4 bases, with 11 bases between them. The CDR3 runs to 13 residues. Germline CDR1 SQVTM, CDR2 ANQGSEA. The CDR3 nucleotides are TGCAGCGTTGCTGGGGTATTAGGAAACACCATATATTTT. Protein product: CSVAGVLGNTIYF.

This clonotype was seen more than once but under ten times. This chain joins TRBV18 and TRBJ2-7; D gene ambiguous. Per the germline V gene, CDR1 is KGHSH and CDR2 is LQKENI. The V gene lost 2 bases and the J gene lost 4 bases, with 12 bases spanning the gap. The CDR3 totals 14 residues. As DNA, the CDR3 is TGTGCCAGCTCACCAGGGGTTCCATCGTACGAGCAGTACTTC. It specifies CASSPGVPSYEQYF.

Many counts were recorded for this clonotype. The CDR3 reads CASSSPAIGRTQYF. The CDR3 nucleotides read TGTGCCAGCAGTTCCCCGGCGATAGGTAGAACGCAGTATTTT. This chain links TRBV7-6 with TRBJ2-3; the D is unclear. Trimming shortened V by 6 bases and J by 9 bases, and 19 bases separated the two germline ends. CDR1 and CDR2 (germline): SGHVS, FNYEAQ. The CDR3 extends over 14 amino acids.

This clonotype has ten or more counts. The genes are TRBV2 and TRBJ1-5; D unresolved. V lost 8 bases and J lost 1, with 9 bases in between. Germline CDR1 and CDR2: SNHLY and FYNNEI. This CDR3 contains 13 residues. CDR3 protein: CASSGGSNQPQHF. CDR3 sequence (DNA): TGTGCCAGCTCCGGAGGGAGCAATCAGCCCCAGCATTTT.

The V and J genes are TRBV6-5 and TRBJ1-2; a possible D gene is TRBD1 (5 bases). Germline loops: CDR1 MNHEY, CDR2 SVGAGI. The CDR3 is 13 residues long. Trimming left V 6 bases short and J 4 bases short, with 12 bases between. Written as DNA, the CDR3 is TGTGCCAGCAGGATGGACGGGGGCTATGGCTACACCTTC. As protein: CASRMDGGYGYTF.

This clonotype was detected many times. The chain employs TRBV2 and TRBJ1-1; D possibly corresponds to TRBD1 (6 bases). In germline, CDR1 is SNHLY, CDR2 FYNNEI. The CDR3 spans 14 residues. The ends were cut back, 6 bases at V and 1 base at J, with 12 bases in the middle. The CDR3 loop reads CASRFRDKNTEAFF. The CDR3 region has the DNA TGTGCCAGCAGATTCCGGGACAAGAACACTGAAGCTTTCTTT.

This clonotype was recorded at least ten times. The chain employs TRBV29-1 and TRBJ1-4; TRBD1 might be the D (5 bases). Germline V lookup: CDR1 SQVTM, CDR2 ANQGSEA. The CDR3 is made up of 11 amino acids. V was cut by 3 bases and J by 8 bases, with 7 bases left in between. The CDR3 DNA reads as TGCAGCGTTGAGGGGGACGAAAAACTGTTTTTT. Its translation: CSVEGDEKLFF.